Sequencing of this TCR beta chain was carried out in a study of cytomegalovirus exposure and HLA in healthy donors (dated by TCRdb to about 2017). General notes on the study: According to a later analysis, the 110 or so validation repertoires were produced on the same platform as the 700 or so repertoires of the first cohort. The aim of the study was to test whether cataloging public T cell receptors could identify signatures of past pathogen exposure. In addition to the first cohort of approximately 650 subjects, a separate validation cohort of 120 different subjects was used. The study combined high-throughput TCR immunosequencing, statistical association of individual TCRs with disease status, and machine learning to predict cytomegalovirus infection status. Overall study results and their limits: The study listed 164 TCR beta chains as associated with cytomegalovirus. A later analysis had no HLA typing for the validation cohort, so co-occurrence there was scored across all 110 or so repertoires. Three of the identified cytomegalovirus-associated TCR beta chains were confirmed in vitro to be specific for cytomegalovirus antigens. The classifier was reported to diagnose cytomegalovirus status with high specificity and sensitivity in both the original and validation cohorts. Across donors, most TCR sequences were observed very rarely, whereas some public TCRs were present in many individuals. It was suggested by the authors that the approach could potentially be generalized to other disease states and immunological phenotypes. Subsequent analysis determined that TCRs grouped into clusters in the first cohort also showed a tendency toward co-occurrence across the 120 or so validation repertoires, and 94% of cluster scores exceeded 0.

Separate from the approximately 700-subject first cohort, the validation cohort of roughly 110 subjects was the group to which the donors belonged. Concerning this clone: No cognate antigen has been identified for it. Qualities for individual bases were not recorded, and no much larger clone is one base off.

Library generation was performed with the immunoSEQ multiplex PCR assay. Per the source publication's procedure: A statistical classification framework was developed to diagnose cytomegalovirus status using the catalog of TCR beta chain sequences. TCRdb mirrors the immuneACCESS table, restricted to in-frame sequences. Some clones are absent from its copies; in checked studies, under half trace to an unresolved V gene, and the reason for the others is unknown. V, J and clone size are those of that table, while D and trimming were read from the DNA. This sample gives about 110,000 clones in total; around nine tenths of them show up just once. The top ten clonotypes cover less than 2.5% of the sample. Via the germline V gene, CDR1 is SGDLS and CDR2 YYNGEE. V is cut by 1 base and J by 4 bases, and the space between the germline ends is 5 bases. From cysteine to phenylalanine, the CDR3 is 13 amino acids long. Only the CDR3 portion is preserved as DNA: 39 bases, with reading frame beginning at the first base.

The sequence derives from a young woman in good health and CMV-seronegative. The chain joins TRBV9 to TRBJ2-2; the D gene cannot be named for sure. Sequencing was carried out using PBMCs. The nucleotide sequence is given as TGTGCCAGCAGCGTACGGTCCACCGGGGAGCTGTTTTTT. This yields the protein CASSVRSTGELFF.